This T cell receptor (beta chain) came from a study of T cell changes during pregnancy in multiple sclerosis (dated by TCRdb to the late 2010s). About the investigation overall: The study looked at changes in the T cell repertoire across pregnancy in women with multiple sclerosis.

In the germline V gene, CDR1 corresponds to SQVTM and CDR2 to ANQGSEA. Compared with germline, V lacks 7 bases and J lacks 6 bases; bases without a gene match: 13. From its cysteine to its phenylalanine, the CDR3 spans 14 amino acids. Just CDR3 DNA is preserved here, 42 bases in frame from base 1. As concerns this clone: It has no known antigen specificity. No base qualities exist here, and no much larger clone lies one base off it.

Libraries were constructed by the immunoSEQ multiplex PCR assay. TCRdb mirrors the immuneACCESS table, restricted to in-frame sequences. Some clones are absent from its copies; in checked studies, under half trace to an unresolved V gene, and the reason for the others is unknown. The sample table holds 70,000 to 90,000 clones, of which roughly nine tenths were seen once. The ten largest clones take up 3.5% to 4% of the sample. This TCR derives from a female donor in good health, serving as a control in a pregnancy study. Some clones in this sample may be carry-over from other donors' samples. The input for sequencing was PBMCs, taken in the first trimester of pregnancy. The chain was built from TRBV29-1 and TRBJ2-7, with TRBD1 identical over 9 junction bases. The DNA is as follows: TGCAGCGGAAGACCGGGACAGGGACCTACCGAGCAGTACTTC. Its product reads: CSGRPGQGPTEQYF.